The rows below give T cell receptor beta chains drawn from one sample of a study of blood T cell repertoires in COVID-19. Some clones are missing from TCRdb's copy, which holds only in-frame ones; the method was immunoSEQ multiplex PCR. This table holds roughly 160,000 clones, about 80% found once. Material: PBMCs or T cells enriched from blood (not recorded which). The receptors here all came from a man in his forties or fifties who had recovered from COVID-19. The CDR3 runs from the conserved cysteine through the conserved F or W. The D gene is left open where the match is weak. Part of the rows lack a size; the others show once, few, many or a class for expanded clones.

clone_size: -
v_call: TRBV5-4
d_call: -
j_call: TRBJ2-3
cdr3_aa: CASSAAGRGADTQYF
cdr3_nt: TGTGCCAGCAGCGCCGCGGGCAGGGGGGCAGATACGCAGTATTTT

clone_size: -
v_call: TRBV6-5
d_call: -
j_call: TRBJ1-2
cdr3_aa: CASSYHRDYGYTF
cdr3_nt: TGTGCCAGCAGTTACCACAGGGATTATGGCTACACCTTC

clone_size: -
v_call: TRBV9
d_call: -
j_call: TRBJ2-1
cdr3_aa: CASSVRTDLYNEQFF
cdr3_nt: TGTGCCAGCAGCGTCCGGACAGACCTGTACAATGAGCAGTTCTTC

clone_size: -
v_call: TRBV19
d_call: TRBD2
j_call: TRBJ2-1
cdr3_aa: CASSLLAGGGDEQFF
cdr3_nt: TGTGCCAGTAGTCTTCTAGCGGGGGGCGGGGATGAGCAGTTCTTC

clone_size: -
v_call: TRBV11-3
d_call: TRBD2
j_call: TRBJ2-1
cdr3_aa: CASSLHSGEGPRGEQFF
cdr3_nt: TGTGCCAGCAGCCTCCATTCGGGGGAGGGCCCAAGAGGGGAGCAGTTCTTC

clone_size: -
v_call: TRBV6-1
d_call: -
j_call: TRBJ2-7
cdr3_aa: CASSEEGVPLYEQYF
cdr3_nt: TGTGCCAGCAGTGAAGAGGGGGTTCCTCTCTACGAGCAGTACTTC

clone_size: -
v_call: TRBV14
d_call: -
j_call: TRBJ2-3
cdr3_aa: CASSRPGTDTQYF
cdr3_nt: TGTGCCAGCAGCCGGCCGGGGACAGATACGCAGTATTTT

clone_size: -
v_call: TRBV19
d_call: -
j_call: TRBJ1-1
cdr3_aa: CASTWGSGVLSTEAFF
cdr3_nt: TGTGCCAGTACGTGGGGCTCTGGGGTCCTAAGCACTGAAGCTTTCTTT

clone_size: -
v_call: TRBV28
d_call: -
j_call: TRBJ2-5
cdr3_aa: CASSPHQGLGVETQYF
cdr3_nt: TGTGCCAGCAGTCCACACCAAGGGCTAGGGGTGGAGACCCAGTACTTC

clone_size: -
v_call: TRBV5-1
d_call: -
j_call: TRBJ1-2
cdr3_aa: CASSYDRSGYTF
cdr3_nt: TGCGCCAGCAGTTACGACAGGAGCGGCTACACCTTC

clone_size: -
v_call: TRBV5-5
d_call: TRBD2
j_call: TRBJ2-7
cdr3_aa: CASSRGGLLEEQYF
cdr3_nt: TGTGCCAGCAGCCGCGGGGGACTATTGGAGGAGCAGTACTTC

clone_size: -
v_call: TRBV9
d_call: TRBD2
j_call: TRBJ2-5
cdr3_aa: CASSVGAGGMKTQYF
cdr3_nt: TGTGCCAGCAGCGTAGGAGCGGGGGGGATGAAGACCCAGTACTTC

clone_size: -
v_call: TRBV9
d_call: TRBD2
j_call: TRBJ2-2
cdr3_aa: CASSATSGGSPLFF
cdr3_nt: TGTGCCAGCAGCGCCACTAGCGGGGGTTCCCCCCTGTTTTTT

clone_size: once
v_call: TRBV7-8
d_call: -
j_call: TRBJ1-5
cdr3_aa: CASSLATGWNQPQHF
cdr3_nt: TGTGCCAGCAGCTTAGCTACAGGGTGGAATCAGCCCCAGCATTTT

clone_size: -
v_call: TRBV11-1
d_call: -
j_call: TRBJ1-4
cdr3_aa: CASSFGSPMNVFF
cdr3_nt: TGTGCCAGCAGCTTCGGGTCGCCAATGAATGTGTTTTTT

clone_size: -
v_call: TRBV5-4
d_call: TRBD2
j_call: TRBJ2-3
cdr3_aa: CASSLALGGGGTDTQYF
cdr3_nt: TGTGCCAGCAGCTTGGCGCTCGGGGGGGGAGGCACAGATACGCAGTATTTT

clone_size: -
v_call: TRBV7-3
d_call: TRBD1
j_call: TRBJ2-2
cdr3_aa: CASSVDRDRGDTGELFF
cdr3_nt: TGTGCCAGCAGCGTAGACCGGGACAGGGGTGACACCGGGGAGCTGTTTTTT